This T cell receptor (beta chain) was obtained from a study of blood T cell repertoires in COVID-19. Study context: Acute and convalescent COVID-19 specimens originated in the United States, Italy and Spain. PBMCs, B-cell-depleted T cells, or T cells were the source of the cDNA or gDNA that made up the material.

Per the study methods: Amplification of reference gene primers was used by the study to estimate nucleated cell counts. The method was immunoSEQ multiplex PCR; TCRdb's version includes in-frame clones alone and lacks a portion of them. Clone size and the V and J calls come from that table; the DNA yielded D and trimming. The data show around 250,000 clones, with more than 85% seen just once and 3.6% held by the top ten. This CDR3 contains 14 residues. This rearrangement joins TRBV21-1 to TRBJ1-1. TRBV21-1 is designated a pseudogene. This sequence was found in a man aged 18-30 years with active or convalescent COVID-19. The sequenced material came from peripheral blood. CDR3 DNA: TGTGCCAGCAGCCCAACGGGGGGGAACACTGAAGCTTTCTTT. It encodes CASSPTGGNTEAFF.